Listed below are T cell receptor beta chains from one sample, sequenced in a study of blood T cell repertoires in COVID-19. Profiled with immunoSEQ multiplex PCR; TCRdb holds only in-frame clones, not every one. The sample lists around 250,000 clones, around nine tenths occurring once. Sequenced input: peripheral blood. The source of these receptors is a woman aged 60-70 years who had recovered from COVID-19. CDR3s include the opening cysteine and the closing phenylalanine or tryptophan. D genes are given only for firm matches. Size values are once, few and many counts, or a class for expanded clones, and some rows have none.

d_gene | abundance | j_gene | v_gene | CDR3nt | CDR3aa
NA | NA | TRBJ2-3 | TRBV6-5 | TGTGCCAGCAGACGAGACAGAAGCACAGATACGCAGTATTTT | CASRRDRSTDTQYF
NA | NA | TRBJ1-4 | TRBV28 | TGTGCCAGCAAGGGGGGGAGTAATGAAAAACTGTTTTTT | CASKGGSNEKLFF
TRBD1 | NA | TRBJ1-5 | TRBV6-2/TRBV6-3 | TGTGCCAGCAGTGTCATTGACAGGGGTGATCAGCCCCAGCATTTT | CASSVIDRGDQPQHF
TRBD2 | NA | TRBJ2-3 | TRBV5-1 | TGCGCCAGCAGCAGACTAGCGGGGGCCCTCACAGATACGCAGTATTTT | CASSRLAGALTDTQYF
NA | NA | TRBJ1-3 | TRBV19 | TGTGCCAGTAACCCGGGGGCTGGAAACACCATATATTTT | CASNPGAGNTIYF
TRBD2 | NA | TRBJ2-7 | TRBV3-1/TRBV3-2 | TGTGCCAGCAGCCGAGGACTAGCGGGGGTCTACGAGCAGTACTTC | CASSRGLAGVYEQYF
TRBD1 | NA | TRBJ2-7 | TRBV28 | TGTGCCGCTAGGACAGGGACCTCCTACGAGCAGTACTTC | CAARTGTSYEQYF
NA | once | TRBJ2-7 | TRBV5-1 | TGCGCCAGCAGCTACCAATCAGGGGATTACACCTACGAGCAGTACTTC | CASSYQSGDYTYEQYF
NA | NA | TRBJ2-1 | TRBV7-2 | TGTGCCAGCAGCCCCATACACAGCTCCTACAATGAGCAGTTCTTC | CASSPIHSSYNEQFF
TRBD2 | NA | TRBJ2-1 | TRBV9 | TGTGCCAGCAGCGTAGACGTAGCGGGGGGACCGACGCAGTTCTTC | CASSVDVAGGPTQFF
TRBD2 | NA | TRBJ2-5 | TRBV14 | TGTGCCAGCAGCCAAGGGGCTAGCGGGGAGAAGACCCAGTACTTC | CASSQGASGEKTQYF
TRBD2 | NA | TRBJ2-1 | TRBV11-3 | TGTGCCAGCAGCCGGAGGGCGGCGGGAGTCCACAATGAGCAGTTCTTC | CASSRRAAGVHNEQFF
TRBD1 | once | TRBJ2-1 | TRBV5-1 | TGCGCCAGCAGTTTGGGGGACAGCTATGAGCAGTTCTTC | CASSLGDSYEQFF
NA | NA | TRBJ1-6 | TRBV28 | TGTGCCAGCGTATCCTTTACAGGCGGGGCCTATTCACCCCTCCACTTT | CASVSFTGGAYSPLHF
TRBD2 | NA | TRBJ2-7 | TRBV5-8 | TGTGCCAGCAGCTATCGGACTAGTTTGTACGAGCAGTACTTC | CASSYRTSLYEQYF
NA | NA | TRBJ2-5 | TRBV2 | TGTGCCAGCAGGCCGCGCGGTGTTATAAAGACCCAGTACTTC | CASRPRGVIKTQYF
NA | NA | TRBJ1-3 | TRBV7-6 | TGTGCCAGCAGCATTACAGTCTCTGGAAACACCATATATTTT | CASSITVSGNTIYF
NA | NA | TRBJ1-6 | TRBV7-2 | TGTGCCAGCAGCTTATTAAACGGGGGTCATTCACCCCTCCACTTT | CASSLLNGGHSPLHF
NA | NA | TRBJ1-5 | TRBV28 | TGTGCCAGCAGTTACCAGGGCAGGAATCAGCCCCAGCATTTT | CASSYQGRNQPQHF
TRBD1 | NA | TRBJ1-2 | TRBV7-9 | TGTGCCAGCAGCCAATTGACAGGGACGACTAACTATGGCTACACCTTC | CASSQLTGTTNYGYTF
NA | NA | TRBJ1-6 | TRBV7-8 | TGTGCCAGCAGCTCGACGGGTTATGAGGGGGTTCCCTCCTATAATTCACCCCTCCACTTT | CASSSTGYEGVPSYNSPLHF
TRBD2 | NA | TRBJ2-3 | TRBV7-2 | TGTGCCAGCAGCTCGGGACTAGCTACAGATACGCAGTATTTT | CASSSGLATDTQYF
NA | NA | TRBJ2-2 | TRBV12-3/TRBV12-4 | TGTGCCAGCACCTCTCGGAACACCGGGGAGCTGTTTTTT | CASTSRNTGELFF
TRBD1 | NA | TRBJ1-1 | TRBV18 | TGTGCCAGCACTACAGGGGCCCCTGAAGCTTTCTTT | CASTTGAPEAFF
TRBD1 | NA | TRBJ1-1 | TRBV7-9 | TGTGCCAGCAGCGCGCCGGGACAGGGACGGTCTGAAGCTTTCTTT | CASSAPGQGRSEAFF
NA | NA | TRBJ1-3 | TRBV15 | TGTGCCACCAGCAGAGACTTACAGGCGAGACGAAACACCATATATTTT | CATSRDLQARRNTIYF
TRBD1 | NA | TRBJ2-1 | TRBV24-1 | TGTGCCACCAGTGACCGCGGACAGGGGGCTATCAATGAGCAGTTCTTC | CATSDRGQGAINEQFF
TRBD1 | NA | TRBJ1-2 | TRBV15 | TGTGCCACCACCGCCTACAGGGGGCGATTGGGTGGCTACACCTTC | CATTAYRGRLGGYTF
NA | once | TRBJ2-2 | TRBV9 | TGTGCCAGCAGCCCCCGGACAGACGGGAACACCGGGGAGCTGTTTTTT | CASSPRTDGNTGELFF
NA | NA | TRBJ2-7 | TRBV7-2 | TGTGCCAGCAGCTTCGCCGGGGAGGAGCAGTACTTC | CASSFAGEEQYF
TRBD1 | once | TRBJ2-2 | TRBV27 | TGTGCCAGCAGTTTAGGGCAACAGGGGGCCTCGACCGGGGAGCTGTTTTTT | CASSLGQQGASTGELFF
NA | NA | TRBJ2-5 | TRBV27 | TGTGCCAGCAGTTTCTCTGGGACACAAGAGACCCAGTACTTC | CASSFSGTQETQYF
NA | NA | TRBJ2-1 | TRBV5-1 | TGCGCCAGCAGCCCGGGAGGCGGGGGCAACTACAATGAGCAGTTCTTC | CASSPGGGGNYNEQFF
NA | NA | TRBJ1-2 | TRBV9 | TGTGCCAGCAGCGTATACAGCTATGGCTACACCTTC | CASSVYSYGYTF
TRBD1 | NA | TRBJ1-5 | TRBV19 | TGTGCCAGTAGTATAGGACAGGGGGCGGTTAATAGCAATCAGCCCCAGCATTTT | CASSIGQGAVNSNQPQHF
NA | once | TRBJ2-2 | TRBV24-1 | TGTGCCACCAGTGGGAGACTCACCGGGGAGCTGTTTTTT | CATSGRLTGELFF
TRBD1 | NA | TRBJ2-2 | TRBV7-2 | TGTGCCAGCAGCCGGACAGGGAACACCGGGGAGCTGTTTTTT | CASSRTGNTGELFF
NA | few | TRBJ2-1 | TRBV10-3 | TGTGCCATCAGTGAGCCAGGCAGGGCGAGCTCCTACAATGAGCAGTTCTTC | CAISEPGRASSYNEQFF
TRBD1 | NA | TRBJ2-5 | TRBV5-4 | TGTGCCAGCAGCTTAAAGACAGGGGGGGCAGAGACCCAGTACTTC | CASSLKTGGAETQYF
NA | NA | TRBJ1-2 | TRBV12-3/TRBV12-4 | TGTGCCAGCAGTCTTACAGGGTCCTATGGCTACACCTTC | CASSLTGSYGYTF
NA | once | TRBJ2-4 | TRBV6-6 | TGTGCCAGCGGCAGCGTCAAAAACATTCAGTACTTC | CASGSVKNIQYF
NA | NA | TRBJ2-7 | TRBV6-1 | TGTGCCAGCAGTGATGTATTTGGGGCGAGGAGGGCCTACGAGCAGTACTTC | CASSDVFGARRAYEQYF
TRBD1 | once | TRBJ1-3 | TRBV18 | TGTGCCAGCTCGCCCCGGACAGGGAGCGGCGGAAACACCATATATTTT | CASSPRTGSGGNTIYF
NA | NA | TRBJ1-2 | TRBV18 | TGTGCCAGCTCACCGGCGGTCACTAGGAACTATGGCTACACCTTC | CASSPAVTRNYGYTF
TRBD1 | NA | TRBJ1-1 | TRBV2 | TGTGCCAGCATCGGACAGGGGAACGAGGCTTTCTTT | CASIGQGNEAFF